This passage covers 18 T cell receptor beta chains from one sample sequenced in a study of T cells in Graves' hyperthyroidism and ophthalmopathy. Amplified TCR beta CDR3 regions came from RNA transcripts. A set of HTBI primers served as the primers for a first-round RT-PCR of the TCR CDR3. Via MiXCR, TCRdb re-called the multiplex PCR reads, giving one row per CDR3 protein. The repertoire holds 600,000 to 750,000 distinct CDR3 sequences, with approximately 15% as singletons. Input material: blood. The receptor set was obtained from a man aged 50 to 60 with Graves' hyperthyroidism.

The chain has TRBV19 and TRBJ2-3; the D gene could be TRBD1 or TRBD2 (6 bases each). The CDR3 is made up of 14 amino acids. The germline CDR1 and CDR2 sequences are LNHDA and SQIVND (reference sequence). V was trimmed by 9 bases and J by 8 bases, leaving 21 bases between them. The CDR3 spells CASVSHQGGSTQYF. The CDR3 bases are TGTGCCAGCGTCTCCCATCAAGGGGGGTCTACGCAGTATTTT.

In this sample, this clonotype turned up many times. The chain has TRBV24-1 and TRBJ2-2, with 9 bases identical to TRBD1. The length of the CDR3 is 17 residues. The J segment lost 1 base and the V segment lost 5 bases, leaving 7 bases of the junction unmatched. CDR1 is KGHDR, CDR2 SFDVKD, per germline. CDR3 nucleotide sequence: TGTGCCACCAGTGGCCAAGACAGGGGGATGAACACCGGGGAGCTGTTTTTT. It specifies CATSGQDRGMNTGELFF.

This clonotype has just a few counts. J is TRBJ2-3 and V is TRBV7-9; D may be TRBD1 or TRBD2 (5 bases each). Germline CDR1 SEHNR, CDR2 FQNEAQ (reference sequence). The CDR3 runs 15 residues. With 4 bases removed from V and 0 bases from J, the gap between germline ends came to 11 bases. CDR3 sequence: CASSWGTASTDTQYF. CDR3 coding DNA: TGTGCCAGCAGCTGGGGGACGGCTAGCACAGATACGCAGTATTTT.

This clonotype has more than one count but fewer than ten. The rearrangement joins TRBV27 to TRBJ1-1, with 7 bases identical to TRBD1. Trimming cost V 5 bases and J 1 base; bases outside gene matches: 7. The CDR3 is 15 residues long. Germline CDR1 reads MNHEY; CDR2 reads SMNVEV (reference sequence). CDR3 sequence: CASSPQGQRNTEAFF. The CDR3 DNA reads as TGTGCCAGCAGTCCGCAGGGACAGAGGAACACTGAAGCTTTCTTT.

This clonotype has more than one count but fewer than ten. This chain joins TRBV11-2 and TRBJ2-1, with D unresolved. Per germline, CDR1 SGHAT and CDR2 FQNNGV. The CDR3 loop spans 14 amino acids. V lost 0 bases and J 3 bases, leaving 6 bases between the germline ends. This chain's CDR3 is CASSLDQNYNEQFF. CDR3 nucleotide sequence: TGTGCCAGCAGCTTAGATCAGAACTACAATGAGCAGTTCTTC.

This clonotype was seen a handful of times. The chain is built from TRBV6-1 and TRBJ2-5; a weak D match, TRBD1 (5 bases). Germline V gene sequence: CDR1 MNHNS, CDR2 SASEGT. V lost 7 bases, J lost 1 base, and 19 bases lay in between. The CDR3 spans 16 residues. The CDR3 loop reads CASTLMIGAFQETQYF. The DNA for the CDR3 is TGTGCCAGCACCCTTATGATTGGGGCCTTCCAAGAGACCCAGTACTTC.

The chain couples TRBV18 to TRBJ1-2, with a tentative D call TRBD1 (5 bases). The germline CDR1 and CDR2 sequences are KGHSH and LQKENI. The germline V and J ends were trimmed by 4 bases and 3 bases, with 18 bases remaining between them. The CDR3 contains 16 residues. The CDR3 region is CASSRTTGYSYYGYTF. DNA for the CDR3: TGTGCCAGCTCACGGACCACAGGCTACTCTTACTATGGCTACACCTTC.

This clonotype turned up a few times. The CDR3 region is CASSLLQTNTEAFF. The CDR3 DNA reads TGTGCCAGCAGCTTATTACAGACGAACACTGAAGCTTTCTTT. The chain is built from TRBV7-6 and TRBJ1-1; the D is unclear. The CDR3 runs to 14 residues. Deletions cut 2 bases from V and 1 base from J, with 8 bases between. Germline lookup yields CDR1 SGHVS and CDR2 FNYEAQ.

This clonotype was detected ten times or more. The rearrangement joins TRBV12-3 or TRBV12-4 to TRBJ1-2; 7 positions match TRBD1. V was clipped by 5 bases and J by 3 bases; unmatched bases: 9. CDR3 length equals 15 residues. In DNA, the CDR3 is TGTGCCAGCAGTCCCAGACAGGGAATTGACTATGGCTACACCTTC. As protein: CASSPRQGIDYGYTF.

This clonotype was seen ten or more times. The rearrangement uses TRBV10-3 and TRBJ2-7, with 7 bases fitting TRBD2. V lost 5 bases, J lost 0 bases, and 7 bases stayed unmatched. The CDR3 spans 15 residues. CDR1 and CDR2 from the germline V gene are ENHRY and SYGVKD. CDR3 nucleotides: TGTGCCATCAGTAGACTAGCACAGAGCTCCTACGAGCAGTACTTC. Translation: CAISRLAQSSYEQYF.

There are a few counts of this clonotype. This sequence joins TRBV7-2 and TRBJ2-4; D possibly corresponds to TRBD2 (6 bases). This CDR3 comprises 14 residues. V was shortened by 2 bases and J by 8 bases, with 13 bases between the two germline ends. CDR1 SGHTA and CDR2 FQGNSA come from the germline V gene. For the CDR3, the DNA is TGTGCCAGCAGCTTACGGGACTCTGGGGACATTCAGTACTTC. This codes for CASSLRDSGDIQYF.

The CDR3 DNA reads TGTGCCACCAGCGGATCTAGCGGGAGCCCCTACGAGCAGTACTTC. Translated: CATSGSSGSPYEQYF. This sequence joins TRBV15 and TRBJ2-7, with 10 positions matching TRBD2. The CDR3 sequence is 15 residues long. CDR1 is LNHNV, CDR2 YYDKDF, per germline (reference sequence). Germline trimming cut 5 bases from V and 2 bases from J; bases unmatched to any gene: 6.

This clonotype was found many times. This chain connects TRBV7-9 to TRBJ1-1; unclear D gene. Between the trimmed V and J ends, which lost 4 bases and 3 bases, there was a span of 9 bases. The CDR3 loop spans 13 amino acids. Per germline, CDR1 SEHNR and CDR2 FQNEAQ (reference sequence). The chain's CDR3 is CASSSPADTEAFF. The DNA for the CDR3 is TGTGCCAGCAGCTCCCCCGCGGACACTGAAGCTTTCTTT.

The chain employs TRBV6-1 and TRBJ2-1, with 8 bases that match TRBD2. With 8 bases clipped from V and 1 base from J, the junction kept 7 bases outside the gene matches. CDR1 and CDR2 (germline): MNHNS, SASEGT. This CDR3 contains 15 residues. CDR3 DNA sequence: TGTGCCAGCTCTGGAGCGGGAGATTCCTACAATGAGCAGTTCTTC. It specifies CASSGAGDSYNEQFF.

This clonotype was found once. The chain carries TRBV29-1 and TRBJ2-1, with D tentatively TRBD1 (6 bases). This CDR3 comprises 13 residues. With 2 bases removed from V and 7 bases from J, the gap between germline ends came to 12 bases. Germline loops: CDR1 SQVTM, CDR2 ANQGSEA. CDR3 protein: CSVEISQGNEQFF. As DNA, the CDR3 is TGCAGCGTTGAAATCTCACAGGGTAATGAGCAGTTCTTC.

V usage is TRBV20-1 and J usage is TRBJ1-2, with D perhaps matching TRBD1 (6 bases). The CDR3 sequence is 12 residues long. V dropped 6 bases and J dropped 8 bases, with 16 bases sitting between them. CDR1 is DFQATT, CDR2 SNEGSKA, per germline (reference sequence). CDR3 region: CSAKTGQGGYTF. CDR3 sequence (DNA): TGCAGTGCAAAGACGGGACAAGGCGGCTACACCTTC.

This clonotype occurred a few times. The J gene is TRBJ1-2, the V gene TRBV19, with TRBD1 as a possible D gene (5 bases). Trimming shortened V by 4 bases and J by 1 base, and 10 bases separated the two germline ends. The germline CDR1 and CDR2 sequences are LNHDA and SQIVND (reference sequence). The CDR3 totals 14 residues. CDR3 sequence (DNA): TGTGCCAGTAGTACCCGGGACGGTAACTATGGCTACACCTTC. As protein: CASSTRDGNYGYTF.

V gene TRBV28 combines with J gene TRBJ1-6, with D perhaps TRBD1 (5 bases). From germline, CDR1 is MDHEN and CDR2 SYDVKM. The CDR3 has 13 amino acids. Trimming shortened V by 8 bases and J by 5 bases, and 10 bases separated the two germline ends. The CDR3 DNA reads TGTGCCAGCGAGACAGACAATAATTCACCCCTCCACTTT. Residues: CASETDNNSPLHF.